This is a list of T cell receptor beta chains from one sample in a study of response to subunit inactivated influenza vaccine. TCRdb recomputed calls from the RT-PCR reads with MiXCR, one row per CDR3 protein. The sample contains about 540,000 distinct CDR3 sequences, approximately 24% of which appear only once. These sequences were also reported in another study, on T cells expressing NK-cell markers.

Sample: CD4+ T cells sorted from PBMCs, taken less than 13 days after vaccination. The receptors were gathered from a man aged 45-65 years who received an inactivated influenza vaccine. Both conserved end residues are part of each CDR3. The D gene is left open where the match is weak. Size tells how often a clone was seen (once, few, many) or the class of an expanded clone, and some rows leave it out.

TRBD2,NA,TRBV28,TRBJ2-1,CASSPTLFRTSGLYNEQFF,TGTGCCAGCAGTCCCACACTCTTCCGGACTAGCGGGCTCTACAATGAGCAGTTCTTC
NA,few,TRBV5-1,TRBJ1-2,CASSRGTNYGYTF,TGCGCCAGCAGCCGCGGGACAAACTATGGCTACACCTTC
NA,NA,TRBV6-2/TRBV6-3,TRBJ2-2,CASSYPQRGTGELFF,TGTGCCAGCAGTTACCCCCAGAGGGGCACCGGGGAGCTGTTTTTT
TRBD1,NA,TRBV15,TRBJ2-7,CATSRDRDRYYEQYF,TGTGCCACCAGCAGAGATCGGGACAGATACTACGAGCAGTACTTC
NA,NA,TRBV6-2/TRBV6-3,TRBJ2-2,CASRRQANTGELFF,TGTGCCAGCAGACGACAGGCGAACACCGGGGAGCTGTTTTTT
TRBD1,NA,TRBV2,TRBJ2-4,CASSWDRLAKNIQYF,TGTGCCAGCAGTTGGGACAGACTAGCCAAAAACATTCAGTACTTC
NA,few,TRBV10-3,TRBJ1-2,CAISLDTNYGYTF,TGTGCCATCAGTTTGGACACTAACTATGGCTACACCTTC
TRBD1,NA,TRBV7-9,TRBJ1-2,CASSFRQGTNGYTF,TGTGCCAGCAGCTTTAGACAGGGTACGAATGGCTACACCTTC
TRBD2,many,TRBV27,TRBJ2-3,CASSPAGLAGLTDTQYF,TGTGCCAGCAGTCCGGCGGGACTAGCGGGGCTCACAGATACGCAGTATTTT
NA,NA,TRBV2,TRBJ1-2,CASSRGINYGYTF,TGTGCCAGCAGCAGGGGAATTAACTATGGCTACACCTTC
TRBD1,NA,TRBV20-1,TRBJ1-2,CSARTGGDGYTF,TGCAGTGCTAGAACAGGGGGCGACGGCTACACCTTC
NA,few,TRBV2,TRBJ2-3,CASSEQGRGGDTQYF,TGTGCCAGCAGTGAACAGGGCCGCGGTGGAGATACGCAGTATTTT
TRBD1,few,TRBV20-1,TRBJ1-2,CSAPNRDRGVGYTF,TGCAGTGCTCCTAACCGGGACAGGGGTGTTGGCTACACCTTC
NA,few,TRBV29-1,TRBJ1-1,CSVQPKTGVTEAFF,TGCAGCGTTCAGCCAAAGACAGGAGTCACTGAAGCTTTCTTT
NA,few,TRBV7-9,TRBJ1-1,CASSLQGHEAFF,TGTGCCAGCAGCTTACAGGGACATGAAGCTTTCTTT
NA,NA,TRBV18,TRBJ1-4,CASSPRQGEKLFF,TGTGCCAGCTCACCACGGCAAGGTGAAAAACTGTTTTTT
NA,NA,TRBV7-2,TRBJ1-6,CASSGQQGGNSPLHF,TGTGCCAGCAGCGGCCAGCAGGGTGGTAATTCACCCCTCCACTTT
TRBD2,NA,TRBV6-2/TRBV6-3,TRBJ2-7,CASSRSSGAHYEQYF,TGTGCCAGCAGTCGATCTAGCGGGGCCCACTACGAGCAGTACTTC
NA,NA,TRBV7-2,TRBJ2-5,CASSSLSRQETQYF,TGTGCCAGCAGCTCACTCAGTCGCCAAGAGACCCAGTACTTC
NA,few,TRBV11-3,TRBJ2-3,CASSQTSGDTQYF,TGTGCCAGCAGCCAGACTTCCGGAGATACGCAGTATTTT
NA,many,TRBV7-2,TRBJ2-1,CASSLQQYNEQFF,TGTGCCAGCAGCTTACAACAGTACAATGAGCAGTTCTTC
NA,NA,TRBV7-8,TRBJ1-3,CASGPNSGNTIYF,TGTGCCAGTGGGCCTAACTCTGGAAACACCATATATTTT
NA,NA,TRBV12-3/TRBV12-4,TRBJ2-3,CASKVAEGAQYF,TGTGCCAGCAAGGTAGCGGAGGGGGCGCAGTATTTT
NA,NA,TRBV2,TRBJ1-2,CASSELPPTQGYTF,TGTGCCAGCAGTGAATTGCCACCTACGCAGGGCTACACCTTC
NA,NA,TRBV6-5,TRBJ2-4,CASSNQLAKNIQYF,TGTGCCAGCAGTAACCAGTTAGCCAAAAACATTCAGTACTTC
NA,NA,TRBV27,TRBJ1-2,CASSPGVNHYGYTF,TGTGCCAGCAGCCCGGGGGTGAACCACTATGGCTACACCTTC
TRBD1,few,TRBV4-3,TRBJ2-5,CASSQGTGAETQYF,TGCGCCAGCAGCCAAGGTACAGGGGCGGAGACCCAGTACTTC
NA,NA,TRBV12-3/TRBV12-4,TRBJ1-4,CASSFALRNEKLFF,TGTGCCAGCAGTTTCGCACTGAGGAATGAAAAACTGTTTTTT
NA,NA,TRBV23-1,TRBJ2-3,CASSMRGSTDTQYF,TGCGCCAGCAGTATGCGGGGTAGCACAGATACGCAGTATTTT
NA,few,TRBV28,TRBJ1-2,CASSGGLLYGYTF,TGTGCCAGCAGTGGGGGACTTTTATATGGCTACACCTTC
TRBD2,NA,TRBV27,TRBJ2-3,CASSRPSGGDTQYF,TGTGCCAGCAGTCGGCCTAGCGGGGGAGATACGCAGTATTTT
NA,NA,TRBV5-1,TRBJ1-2,CASSSGSNNYGYTF,TGCGCCAGCAGCTCTGGGTCAAATAACTATGGCTACACCTTC
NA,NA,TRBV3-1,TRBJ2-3,CASSPNLALDTQYF,TGTGCCAGCAGCCCCAACCTAGCATTAGATACGCAGTATTTT
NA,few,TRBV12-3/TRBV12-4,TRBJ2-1,CASSFGGKNDEQFF,TGTGCCAGCAGTTTTGGGGGGAAAAACGATGAGCAGTTCTTC
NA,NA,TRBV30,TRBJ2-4,CAWSVRGTEGIQYF,TGTGCCTGGAGTGTACGGGGGACGGAGGGCATTCAGTACTTC
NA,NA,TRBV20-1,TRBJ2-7,CSAGDSAYEQYF,TGCAGTGCTGGAGACTCAGCCTACGAGCAGTACTTC
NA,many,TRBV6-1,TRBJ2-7,CASSGSTYEQYF,TGTGCCAGCAGCGGGAGTACTTACGAGCAGTACTTC
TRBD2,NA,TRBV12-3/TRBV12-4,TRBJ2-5,CARSSNFVAGGSETQYF,TGTGCCAGAAGTTCCAACTTCGTAGCGGGGGGGTCAGAGACCCAGTACTTC
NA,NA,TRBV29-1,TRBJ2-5,CSVVRDSWETQYF,TGCAGCGTTGTTAGGGACTCGTGGGAGACCCAGTACTTC